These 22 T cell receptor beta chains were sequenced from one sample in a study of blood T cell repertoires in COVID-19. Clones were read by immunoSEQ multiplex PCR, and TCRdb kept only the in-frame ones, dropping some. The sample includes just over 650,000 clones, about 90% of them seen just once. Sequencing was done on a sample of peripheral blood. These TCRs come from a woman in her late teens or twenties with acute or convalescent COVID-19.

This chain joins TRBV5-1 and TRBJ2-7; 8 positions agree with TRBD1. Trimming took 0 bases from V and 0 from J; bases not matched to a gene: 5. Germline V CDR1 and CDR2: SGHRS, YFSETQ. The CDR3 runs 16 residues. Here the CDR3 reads CASSLGRDRSSYEQYF. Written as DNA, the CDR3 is TGCGCCAGCAGCTTGGGCCGGGACAGGAGCTCCTACGAGCAGTACTTC.

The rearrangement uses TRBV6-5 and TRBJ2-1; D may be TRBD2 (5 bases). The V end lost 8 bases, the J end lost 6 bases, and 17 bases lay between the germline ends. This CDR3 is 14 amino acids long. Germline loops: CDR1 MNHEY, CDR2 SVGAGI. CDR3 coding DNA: TGTGCCAGCCTTTCGGGGTATGTGAGCAATGAGCAGTTCTTC. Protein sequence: CASLSGYVSNEQFF.

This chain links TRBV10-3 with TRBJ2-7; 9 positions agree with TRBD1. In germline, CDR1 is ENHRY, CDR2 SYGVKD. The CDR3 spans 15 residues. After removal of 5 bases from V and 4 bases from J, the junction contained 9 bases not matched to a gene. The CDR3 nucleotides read TGTGCCATCAGTCCTGGACAGGGGTCTTTTTACGAGCAGTACTTC. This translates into CAISPGQGSFYEQYF.

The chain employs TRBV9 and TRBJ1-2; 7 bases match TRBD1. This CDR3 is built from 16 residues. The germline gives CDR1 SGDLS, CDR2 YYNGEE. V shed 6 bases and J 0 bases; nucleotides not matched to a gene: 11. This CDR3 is CASTPSAGTANYGYTF. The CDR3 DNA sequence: TGTGCCAGCACCCCTTCAGCCGGGACAGCTAACTATGGCTACACCTTC.

CDR3: CASRRGANEKLFF. The CDR3 nucleotides are TGTGCCAGCAGACGGGGGGCTAATGAAAAACTGTTTTTT. The chain couples TRBV12-3 or TRBV12-4 to TRBJ1-4; perhaps TRBD1 as D (5 bases). Trimming pared 6 bases from V and 3 bases from J, leaving 8 bases between. The CDR3 loop spans 13 amino acids.

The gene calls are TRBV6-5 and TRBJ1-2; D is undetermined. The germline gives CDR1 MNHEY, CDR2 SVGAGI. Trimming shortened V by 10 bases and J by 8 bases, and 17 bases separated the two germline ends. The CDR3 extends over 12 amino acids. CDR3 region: CATPGTAGGYTF. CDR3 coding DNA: TGTGCCACACCCGGAACCGCGGGGGGCTACACCTTC.

The CDR3 loop reads CSGRDGEKLFF. In DNA, the CDR3 is TGCAGCGGTCGGGATGGTGAAAAACTGTTTTTT. The chain couples TRBV29-1 to TRBJ1-4; D is undetermined. Germline V lookup: CDR1 SQVTM, CDR2 ANQGSEA. The CDR3 spans 11 residues. Trimming stripped 7 bases from V and 7 bases from J, with 10 bases between. Looking up the rest from reference TRBV29-1 and TRBJ1-4 gives the full variable domain: SAVISQKPSRDICQRGTSLTIQCQVDSQVTMMFWYRQQPGQSLTLIATANQGSEATYESGFVIDKFPISRPNLTFSTLTVSNMSPEDSSIYLCSGRDGEKLFFGSGTQLSVL.

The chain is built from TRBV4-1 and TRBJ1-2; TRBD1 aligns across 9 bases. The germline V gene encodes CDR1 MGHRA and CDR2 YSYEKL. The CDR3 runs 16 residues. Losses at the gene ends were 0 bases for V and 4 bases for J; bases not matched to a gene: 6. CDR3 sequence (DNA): TGCGCCAGCAGCCAAGAGGGGACAGGGTTTCCCTATGGCTACACCTTC. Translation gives CASSQEGTGFPYGYTF.

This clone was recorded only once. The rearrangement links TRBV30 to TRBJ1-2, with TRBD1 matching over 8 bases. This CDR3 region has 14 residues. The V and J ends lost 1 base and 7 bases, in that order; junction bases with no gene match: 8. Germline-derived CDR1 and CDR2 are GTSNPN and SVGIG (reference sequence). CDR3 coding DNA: TGTGCCTGGAGTGCCCAGGGGGCTATTGCTGGCTACACCTTC. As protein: CAWSAQGAIAGYTF.

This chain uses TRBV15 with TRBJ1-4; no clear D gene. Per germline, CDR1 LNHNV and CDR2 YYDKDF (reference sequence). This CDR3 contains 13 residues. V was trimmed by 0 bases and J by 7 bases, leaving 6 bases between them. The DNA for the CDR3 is TGTGCCACCAGCAGAGATGGTAGTGAAAAACTGTTTTTT. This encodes CATSRDGSEKLFF.

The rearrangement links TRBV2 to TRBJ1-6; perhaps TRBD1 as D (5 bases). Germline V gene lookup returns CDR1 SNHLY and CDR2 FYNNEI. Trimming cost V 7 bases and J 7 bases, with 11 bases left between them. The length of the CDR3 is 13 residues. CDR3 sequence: CASNWQGNSPLHF. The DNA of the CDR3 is TGTGCCAGCAACTGGCAGGGCAATTCACCCCTCCACTTT.

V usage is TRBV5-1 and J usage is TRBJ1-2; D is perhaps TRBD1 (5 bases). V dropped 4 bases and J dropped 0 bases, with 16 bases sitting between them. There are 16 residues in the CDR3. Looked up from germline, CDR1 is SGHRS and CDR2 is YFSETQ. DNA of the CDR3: TGCGCCAGCAGCCAGACGGACACCCGCTCTAACTATGGCTACACCTTC. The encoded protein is CASSQTDTRSNYGYTF. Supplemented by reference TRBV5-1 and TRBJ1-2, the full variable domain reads KAGVTQTPRYLIKTRGQQVTLSCSPISGHRSVSWYQQTPGQGLQFLFEYFSETQRNKGNFPGRFSGRQFSNSRSEMNVSTLELGDSALYLCASSQTDTRSNYGYTFGSGTRLTVV.

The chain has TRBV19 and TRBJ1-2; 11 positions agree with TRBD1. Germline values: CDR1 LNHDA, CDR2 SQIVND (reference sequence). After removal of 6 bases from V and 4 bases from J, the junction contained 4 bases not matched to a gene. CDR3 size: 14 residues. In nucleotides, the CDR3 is TGTGCCAGTAGCGCGGACAGGGGGCCCTATGGCTACACCTTC. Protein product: CASSADRGPYGYTF.

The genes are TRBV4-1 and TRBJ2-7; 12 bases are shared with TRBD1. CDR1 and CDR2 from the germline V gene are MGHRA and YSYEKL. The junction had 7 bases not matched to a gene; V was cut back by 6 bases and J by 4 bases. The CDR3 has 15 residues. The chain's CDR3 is CASRQPGQGAYEQYF. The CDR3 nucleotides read TGCGCCAGCAGACAACCGGGACAGGGGGCTTACGAGCAGTACTTC.

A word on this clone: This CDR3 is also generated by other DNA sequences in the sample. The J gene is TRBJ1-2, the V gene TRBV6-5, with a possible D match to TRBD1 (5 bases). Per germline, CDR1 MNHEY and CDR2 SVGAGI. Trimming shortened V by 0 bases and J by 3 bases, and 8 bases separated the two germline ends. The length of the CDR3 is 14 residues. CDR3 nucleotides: TGTGCCAGCAGTTACTCTCGGGGGTACTATGGCTACACCTTC. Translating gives CASSYSRGYYGYTF.

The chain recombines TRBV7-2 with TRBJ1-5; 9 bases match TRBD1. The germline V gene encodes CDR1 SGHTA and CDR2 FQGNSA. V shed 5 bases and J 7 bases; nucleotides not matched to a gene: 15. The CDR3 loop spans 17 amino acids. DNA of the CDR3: TGTGCCAGCAGCACGCTGCCCCGGGACAGGGAACAACAGCCCCAGCATTTT. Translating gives CASSTLPRDREQQPQHF.

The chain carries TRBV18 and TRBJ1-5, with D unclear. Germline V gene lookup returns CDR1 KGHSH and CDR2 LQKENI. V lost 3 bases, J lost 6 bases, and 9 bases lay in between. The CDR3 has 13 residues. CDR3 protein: CASSPGAGQPQHF. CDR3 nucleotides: TGTGCCAGCTCACCGGGTGCGGGTCAGCCCCAGCATTTT.

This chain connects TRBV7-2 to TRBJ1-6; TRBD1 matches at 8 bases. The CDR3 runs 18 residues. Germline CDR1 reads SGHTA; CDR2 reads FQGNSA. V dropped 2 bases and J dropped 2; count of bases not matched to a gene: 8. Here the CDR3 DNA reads TGTGCCAGCAGCTTAAGGAGACAGGGGAAGACCTATAATTCACCCCTCCACTTT. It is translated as CASSLRRQGKTYNSPLHF. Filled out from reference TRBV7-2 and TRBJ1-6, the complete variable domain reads GAGVSQSPSNKVTEKGKDVELRCDPISGHTALYWYRQSLGQGLEFLIYFQGNSAPDKSGLPSDRFSAERTGGSVSTLTIQRTQQEDSAVYLCASSLRRQGKTYNSPLHFGNGTRLTVT.

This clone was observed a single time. The CDR3 DNA is TGCGCCAGCAGCCCCACAGACACCCCGAACACCGGGGAGCTGTTTTTT. Amino acid sequence: CASSPTDTPNTGELFF. This chain joins TRBV5-1 and TRBJ2-2, with D uncertain. Germline values: CDR1 SGHRS, CDR2 YFSETQ. V shed 4 bases and J shed 0 bases, with 13 bases lying between them. This CDR3 region has 16 residues.

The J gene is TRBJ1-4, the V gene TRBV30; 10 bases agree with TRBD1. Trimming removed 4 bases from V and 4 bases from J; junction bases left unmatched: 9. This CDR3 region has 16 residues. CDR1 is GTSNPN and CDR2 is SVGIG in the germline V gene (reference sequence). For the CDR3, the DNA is TGTGCCTGGAAACGGGACAGGGGTTTGAATAATGAAAAACTGTTTTTT. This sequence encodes CAWKRDRGLNNEKLFF.

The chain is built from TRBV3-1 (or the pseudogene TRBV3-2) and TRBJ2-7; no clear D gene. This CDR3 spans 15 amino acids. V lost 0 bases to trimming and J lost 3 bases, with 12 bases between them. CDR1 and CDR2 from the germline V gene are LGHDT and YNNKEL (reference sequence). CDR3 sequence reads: CASSQDHSPVYEQYF. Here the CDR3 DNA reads TGTGCCAGCAGCCAAGATCACTCCCCTGTCTACGAGCAGTACTTC.

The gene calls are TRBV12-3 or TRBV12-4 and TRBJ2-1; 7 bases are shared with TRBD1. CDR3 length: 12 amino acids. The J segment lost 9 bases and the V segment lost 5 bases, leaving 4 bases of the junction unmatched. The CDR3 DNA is TGTGCCAGCAGTCTCACAGGGGTTGAGCAGTTCTTC. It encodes CASSLTGVEQFF.